Included here is one T cell receptor beta chain sequence, with context. Taking its sample share into account, this clonotype is medium-sized (0.01 to 0.1%). The clone's antigen remains unknown. Base qualities are missing; no much larger clone stands one base away. The sample originates from a study of tumor-infiltrating lymphocytes in primary liver carcinoma (dated by TCRdb to about 2017). In terms of the full investigation: Of the five patients, three men and two women aged 30 to 69 years, four had hepatocellular carcinoma and one had combined HCC and intrahepatic cholangiocarcinoma. TCRbeta repertoire sequencing, expression microarrays and whole-exome sequencing were combined in the study across five regions of each liver tumor, with adjacent normal tissue and blood also included. Reproducibility between technical replicate repertoires was high, with correlation coefficients above 0.95 and mean shared-clone rates approximately 0.9. Each sample produced about 3.5 to 7.13 million productive TCRbeta reads, and read depth showed no significant difference between tissue types. The approximately 25 tumor region samples were profiled with Agilent mRNA microarrays so that TCRbeta repertoire diversity could be related to the local molecular phenotype. A total of 35 or so specimens from 5 patients, comprising some 25 tumor regions, 5 adjacent noncancerous liver tissues and 5 peripheral blood samples, were covered by TCRbeta repertoire sequencing. The five patients had tumors of stage T1-T3 N0M0, with maximum diameters ranging from about 4.2 to 10 cm. General conclusions and limits of the study: Comparison of CD4+ and CD8+ T cell repertoires was precluded by the use of bulk unsorted samples. Repertoire overlap was higher between tumor regions (mean around 36%) than tumor-adjacent (roughly 17%) or tumor-blood (about 14%) pairs, consistent with antigen-driven expansion. The study included only five patients, and the authors note findings should be validated in a larger study. The top 250 clones made up a significantly larger repertoire fraction in tumors than in blood (p = 0.039). Only the TCR beta chain was sequenced, which likely underestimates true repertoire diversity because unpaired alpha chains were not captured. Only about 7.5-25% of top clones were found in all five regions of a tumor, suggesting spatial heterogeneity of tumor-infiltrating T cells.

The CDR3 holds 14 amino acids from the cysteine to the phenylalanine. Only the CDR3 region is kept as DNA, spanning 42 bases read in frame from base 1. For this chain, trimming is 3 bases at the V end and 7 bases at the J end, and the number of junction bases without a gene match is 4. The germline V gene yields MDHEN for CDR1 and SYDVKM for CDR2. Total RNA and DNA were co-extracted from about 19-30 mg of bulk tissue with the AllPrep DNA/RNA mini kit, without cell sorting. Four to six patients with histopathologically diagnosed primary liver carcinoma underwent surgical resection in China between November 2015 and 2016. Patients had chronic HBV infection and were treatment-naive at sampling. Each tumor was sampled at five spatially separated regions: the tumor centre plus the superior, inferior, left-lateral and right-lateral poles. According to histology, viable tumor cells made up more than 75% of every tumor sample. Fresh tumor and adjacent tissue pieces were bisected; one half was stored in RNAlater at -80°C, the other sent for histology.

Using a constant-region primer and ProtoScript II reverse transcriptase, TCRbeta-specific cDNA was reverse-transcribed from about 0.45 ug total RNA. Three nested multiplex PCR rounds, following a slightly modified ARM-PCR procedure, were used to build the TCRbeta libraries. Each of the first two PCR rounds ran for about 11 cycles using multiplex TRBV1-TRBV30 forward primers together with a Cbeta reverse primer. A final 25-cycle PCR with Deep VentR polymerase added sample barcodes and Illumina adapters. Before sequencing, amplicons of 200-500 bp were purified from gel using a QIAquick gel extraction kit. The TCRbeta amplicons were sequenced with 250-bp paired-end reads on an Illumina HiSeq 2500. The authors processed their data as follows. Quality trimming of reads was performed with Trimmomatic v0.33, and paired reads were merged with FLASH v1.2.11 so that full CDR3 sequences could be recovered. V, D and J germline segments were assigned to the rearranged TCRbeta sequences using MiGEC v1.2.1b. Clonotype statistics, along with Shannon-Wiener diversity indices, were calculated using VDJtools v1.0.0. To reduce sampling bias, subsequent analyses other than the diversity analysis used only the 250 most abundant clonotypes in each sample. TCRdb passed the public sequencing reads through fastp at Q25 and MiXCR, retaining productive beta sequences. Every CDR3 protein is listed once, alongside the most common genes and DNA of its rows. These V and J calls are TCRdb output, not the study's own analysis. Recorded for this sample are some 190,000 distinct CDR3 sequences; over 80% of them occurred a single time. Clones ranked in the top ten supply around a sixth of the sample.

Sequenced input: tumor tissue from primary liver carcinoma. The V gene is TRBV28 and the J gene is TRBJ1-5; TRBD1 fits 9 bases in the junction. This TCR derives from a man aged 35-49 years with primary liver carcinoma and hepatitis B virus infection. The sequence in DNA is TGTGCCAGCAGTTTGACAGGGGGAACGCAGCCCCAGCATTTT. Its protein product is CASSLTGGTQPQHF.